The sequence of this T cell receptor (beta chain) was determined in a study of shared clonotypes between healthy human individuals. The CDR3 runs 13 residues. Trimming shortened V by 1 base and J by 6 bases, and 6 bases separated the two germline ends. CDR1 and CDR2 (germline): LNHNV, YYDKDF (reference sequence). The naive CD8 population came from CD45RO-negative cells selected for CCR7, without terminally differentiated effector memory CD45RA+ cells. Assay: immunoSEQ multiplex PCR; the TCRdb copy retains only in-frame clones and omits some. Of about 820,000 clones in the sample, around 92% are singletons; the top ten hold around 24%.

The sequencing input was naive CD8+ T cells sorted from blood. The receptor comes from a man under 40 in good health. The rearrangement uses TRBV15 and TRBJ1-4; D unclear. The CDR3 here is CATSRAGDEKLFF. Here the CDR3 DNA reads TGTGCCACCAGCAGAGCGGGAGATGAAAAACTGTTTTTT.